This paragraph covers one T cell receptor beta chain sequence. The data derive from a study of blood T cell repertoires in COVID-19. In the study's own analysis: Reference gene primer amplification gave estimated nucleated cell counts. Sequencing was performed with immunoSEQ multiplex PCR; in TCRdb, only in-frame clones are kept and a portion is missing. The D gene and trimming were derived from the DNA, and the V and J assignments and clone size from that table. The data hold under 450,000 clones, with around 88% observed a single time. CDR3 length equals 15 residues. Germline V gives CDR1 SGHRS, CDR2 YFSETQ. The junction had 3 bases not matched to a gene; V was cut back by 0 bases and J by 3 bases.

The TCR was taken from a woman aged 45-60 years with COVID-19, enrolled during active disease. The source material was peripheral blood. The chain links TRBV5-1 to TRBJ2-3, with TRBD2 matching over 8 bases. CDR3 loop: CASSLAGGATDTQYF. DNA of the CDR3: TGCGCCAGCAGCTTGGCGGGGGGGGCGACAGATACGCAGTATTTT.